This TCR beta chain was sequenced for a study of monozygotic twins with cystic fibrosis. Notes on the study in general: V usage most resembled the co-twin in 13 of 16 pairs. Unrelated CF individuals shared fewer identical clonotypes than monozygotic CF twins. The repertoire was suggested to be naive-dominated, clonality median 0.0095.

This CDR3 region has 16 residues. Germline V gene data show CDR1 as SGHDT and CDR2 as YYEEEE. V was clipped by 3 bases and J by 6 bases; unmatched bases: 8. Details on this clone: Its antigen is unknown.

Using immunoSEQ multiplex PCR, the repertoire was profiled, and TCRdb retains in-frame clones only, with some absent. This table has under 25,000 clones, 95% to 98% appearing once. The clonotype originates from a girl aged 5-17 years with cystic fibrosis. This chain uses TRBV5-6 with TRBJ1-5; 11 positions agree with TRBD1. The sample taken for sequencing was blood. The CDR3 bases are TGTGCCAGCAGCTATCTCCGGGACAGGGGGATTCAGCCCCAGCATTTT. Translation gives CASSYLRDRGIQPQHF.